These 6 T cell receptor beta chains originate from one sample sequenced in a study. Produced via immunoSEQ multiplex PCR; TCRdb's table is partial and in-frame only. The data contain under 90,000 clones, approximately 92% of them singletons. Sequenced input: PBMCs. These receptors were collected from a man aged 35 to 55 with rheumatoid arthritis.

The chain recombines TRBV28 with TRBJ1-1, with a tentative D call TRBD1 (6 bases). Trimming took off 7 bases at V and 0 bases at J, with 12 bases between the two ends. Germline values: CDR1 MDHEN, CDR2 SYDVKM. This CDR3 is built from 14 residues. This CDR3 is CASTRTVVNTEAFF. DNA of the CDR3: TGTGCCAGCACCCGGACAGTCGTGAACACTGAAGCTTTCTTT.

This rearrangement joins TRBV18 to TRBJ2-7, with 7 bases fitting TRBD1. Per the germline V gene, CDR1 is KGHSH and CDR2 is LQKENI. The CDR3 has 14 amino acids. V lost 0 bases and J lost 3; bases outside the gene matches: 2. The CDR3 sequence is CASSPPGQYYEQYF. The CDR3 region has the DNA TGTGCCAGCTCACCACCGGGACAGTACTACGAGCAGTACTTC.

The CDR3 protein is CATSEQGGQPQHF. As DNA, the CDR3 is TGTGCCACCAGCGAACAGGGTGGCCAGCCCCAGCATTTT. The chain couples TRBV15 to TRBJ1-5; tentative D call: TRBD1 (6 bases). The CDR3 has 13 residues. Germline V gives CDR1 LNHNV, CDR2 YYDKDF (reference sequence). V was pared by 5 bases and J by 7 bases, with 12 bases between.

This clone was seen once. This chain connects TRBV3-1 (or the pseudogene TRBV3-2) to TRBJ2-4; possible D gene TRBD1, 6 bases. Germline values: CDR1 LGHDT, CDR2 YNNKEL (reference sequence). V was clipped by 2 bases and J by 0 bases, with 11 bases between them. This CDR3 has 16 amino acids. The CDR3 sequence: CASSQIRDKAKNIQYF. CDR3 coding DNA: TGTGCCAGCAGCCAAATCCGGGACAAAGCCAAAAACATTCAGTACTTC.

This clone was observed a single time. V usage is TRBV28 and J usage is TRBJ1-3; 8 bases line up with TRBD1. V was pared by 4 bases and J by 12 bases, with 23 bases of the junction left unmatched. CDR3 length equals 18 residues. Per germline, CDR1 MDHEN and CDR2 SYDVKM. CDR3 nucleotide sequence: TGTGCCAGCAGTTCCCCGGGACAGGTCGTTAGCTCGGGTCGTAGCATATATTTT. It encodes CASSSPGQVVSSGRSIYF. Full variable domain (missing parts from reference TRBV28 and TRBJ1-3): DVKVTQSSRYLVKRTGEKVFLECVQDMDHENMFWYRQDPGLGLRLIYFSYDVKMKEKGDIPEGYSVSREKKERFSLILESASTNQTSMYLCASSSPGQVVSSGRSIYFGEGSWLTVV.

CDR3 in DNA: TGCAGCGTTGAAAAATACCTAGCGGGAGGCACAGATACGCAGTATTTT. It specifies CSVEKYLAGGTDTQYF. The genes are TRBV29-1 and TRBJ2-3, with 10 nucleotides matching TRBD2. The ends lost 2 bases at V and 1 base at J; junction bases unmatched: 6. Germline V CDR1 and CDR2: SQVTM, ANQGSEA. The CDR3 sequence is 16 residues long.